This T cell receptor beta chain was identified in a study of control samples from healthy donors and cancer patients (dated by TCRdb to the early 2020s). Note on this clone: What this receptor recognizes is not known. Base quality data are lacking; no much larger clone is found one base away.

The germline V end is reduced by 2 bases and the J end by 3 bases; junction bases left unmatched: 6. From the cysteine through the phenylalanine, the CDR3 covers 15 amino acids. The entry retains the CDR3 DNA only, 45 bases that are in frame from base 1. In the germline V gene, CDR1 corresponds to MGHRA and CDR2 to YSYEKL. Library creation used the immunoSEQ multiplex PCR assay. This immuneACCESS table, as held by TCRdb, lists in-frame sequences with V and J called but not all clones. Of the missing ones, under half trace to an unresolved V gene in checked studies; the others have no known cause. This sample has about 170,000 clones in its table, and 91% of those were observed once. The ten largest clones represent just over 2% of the sample.

Sequencing was performed on blood. Rearrangement joined TRBV4-1 to TRBJ1-1, with 7 bases in between that match TRBD1. The receptor's source is a woman aged 40-49 years in good health. The nucleotide sequence is TGCGCCAGCAGCCAATTCGACAGGGTGGACACTGAAGCTTTCTTT. It is translated as CASSQFDRVDTEAFF.